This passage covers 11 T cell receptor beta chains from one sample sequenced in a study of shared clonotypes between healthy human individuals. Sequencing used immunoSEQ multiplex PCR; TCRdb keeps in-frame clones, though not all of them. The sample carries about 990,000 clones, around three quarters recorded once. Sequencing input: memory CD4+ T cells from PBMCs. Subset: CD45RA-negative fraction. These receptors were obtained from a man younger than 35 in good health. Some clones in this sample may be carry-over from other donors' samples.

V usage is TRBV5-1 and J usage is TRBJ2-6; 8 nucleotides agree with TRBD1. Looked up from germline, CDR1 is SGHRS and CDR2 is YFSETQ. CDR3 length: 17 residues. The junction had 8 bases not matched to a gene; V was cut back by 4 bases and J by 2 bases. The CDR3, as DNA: TGCGCCAGCAGCCAAACAGGGGGTAACGCTGGGGCCAACGTCCTGACTTTC. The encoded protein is CASSQTGGNAGANVLTF.

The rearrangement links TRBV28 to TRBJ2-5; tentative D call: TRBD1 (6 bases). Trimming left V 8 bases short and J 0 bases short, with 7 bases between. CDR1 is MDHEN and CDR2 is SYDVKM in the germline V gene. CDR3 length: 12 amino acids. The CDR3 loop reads CASQGYQETQYF. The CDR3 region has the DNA TGTGCCAGCCAGGGGTACCAAGAGACCCAGTACTTC.

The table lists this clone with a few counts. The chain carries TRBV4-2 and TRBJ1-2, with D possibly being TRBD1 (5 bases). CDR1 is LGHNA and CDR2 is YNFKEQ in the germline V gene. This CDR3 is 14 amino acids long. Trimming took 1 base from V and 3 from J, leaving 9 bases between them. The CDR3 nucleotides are TGTGCCAGCAGCCAAGGGGGGAGGGACTATGGCTACACCTTC. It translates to CASSQGGRDYGYTF.

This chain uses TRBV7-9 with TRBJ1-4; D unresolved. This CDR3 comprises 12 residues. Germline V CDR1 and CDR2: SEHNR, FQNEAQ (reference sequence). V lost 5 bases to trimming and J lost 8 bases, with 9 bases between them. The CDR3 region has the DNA TGTGCCAGCAGCCCGCCCCCAGAAAAACTGTTTTTT. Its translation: CASSPPPEKLFF.

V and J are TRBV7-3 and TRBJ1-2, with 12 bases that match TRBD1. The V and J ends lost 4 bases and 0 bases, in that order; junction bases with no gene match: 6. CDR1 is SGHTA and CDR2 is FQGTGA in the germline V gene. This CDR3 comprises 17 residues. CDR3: CASSSWDRGPANYGYTF. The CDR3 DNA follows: TGTGCCAGCAGCTCTTGGGACAGGGGGCCCGCTAACTATGGCTACACCTTC.

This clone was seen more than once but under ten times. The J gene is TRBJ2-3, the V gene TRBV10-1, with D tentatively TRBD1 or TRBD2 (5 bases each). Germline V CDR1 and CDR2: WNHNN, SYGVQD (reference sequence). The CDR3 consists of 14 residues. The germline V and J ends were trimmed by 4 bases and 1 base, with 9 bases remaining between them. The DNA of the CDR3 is TGCGCCAGCAGTGCGGGACGGGGCACAGATACGCAGTATTTT. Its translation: CASSAGRGTDTQYF.

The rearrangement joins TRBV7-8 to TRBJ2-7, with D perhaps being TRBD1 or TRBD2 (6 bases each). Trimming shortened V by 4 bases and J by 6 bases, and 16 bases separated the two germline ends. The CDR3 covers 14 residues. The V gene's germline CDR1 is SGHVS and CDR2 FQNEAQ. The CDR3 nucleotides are TGTGCCAGCAGCTCCCTCGGGGGCCGGGCCGAGCAGTACTTC. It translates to CASSSLGGRAEQYF.

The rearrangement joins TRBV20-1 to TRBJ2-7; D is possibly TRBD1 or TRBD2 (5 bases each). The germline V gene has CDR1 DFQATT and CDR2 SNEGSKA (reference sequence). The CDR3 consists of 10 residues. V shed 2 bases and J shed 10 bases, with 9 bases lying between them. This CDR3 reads CSARLGRQYF. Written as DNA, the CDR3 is TGCAGTGCTAGATTGGGACGACAGTACTTC.

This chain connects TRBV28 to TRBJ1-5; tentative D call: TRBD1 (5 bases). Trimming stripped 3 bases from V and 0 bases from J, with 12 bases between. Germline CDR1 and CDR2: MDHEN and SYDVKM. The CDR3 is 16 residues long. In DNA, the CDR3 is TGTGCCAGCAGTTTTGGAGGGGTTCTTAGCAATCAGCCCCAGCATTTT. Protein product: CASSFGGVLSNQPQHF.

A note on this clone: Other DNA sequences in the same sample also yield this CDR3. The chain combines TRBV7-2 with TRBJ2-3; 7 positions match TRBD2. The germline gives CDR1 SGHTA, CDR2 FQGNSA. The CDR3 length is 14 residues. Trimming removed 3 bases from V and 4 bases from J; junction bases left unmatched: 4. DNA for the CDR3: TGTGCCAGCAGCTTCGGCGGGAGACCAGATACGCAGTATTTT. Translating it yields CASSFGGRPDTQYF. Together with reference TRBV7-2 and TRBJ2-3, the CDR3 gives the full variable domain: GAGVSQSPSNKVTEKGKDVELRCDPISGHTALYWYRQSLGQGLEFLIYFQGNSAPDKSGLPSDRFSAERTGGSVSTLTIQRTQQEDSAVYLCASSFGGRPDTQYFGPGTRLTVL.

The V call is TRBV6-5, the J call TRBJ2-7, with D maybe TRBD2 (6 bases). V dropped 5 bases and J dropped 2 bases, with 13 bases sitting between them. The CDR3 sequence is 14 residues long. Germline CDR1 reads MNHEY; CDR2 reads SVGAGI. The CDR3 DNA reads TGTGCCAGCAGTCCCAGTGCGGGACCCTACGAGCAGTACTTC. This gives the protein CASSPSAGPYEQYF.